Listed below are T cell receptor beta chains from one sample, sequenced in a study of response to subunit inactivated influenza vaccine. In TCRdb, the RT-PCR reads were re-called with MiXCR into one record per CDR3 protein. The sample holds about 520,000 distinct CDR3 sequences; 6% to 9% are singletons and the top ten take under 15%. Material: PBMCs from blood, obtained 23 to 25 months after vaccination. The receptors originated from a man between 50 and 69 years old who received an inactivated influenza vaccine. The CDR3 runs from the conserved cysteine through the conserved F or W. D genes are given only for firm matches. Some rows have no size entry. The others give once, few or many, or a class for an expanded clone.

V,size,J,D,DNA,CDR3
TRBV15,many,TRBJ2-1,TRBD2,TGTGCCACCAGTAAGGGACTAGCGGAAAAGAGCTCCTACAATGAGCAGTTCTTC,CATSKGLAEKSSYNEQFF
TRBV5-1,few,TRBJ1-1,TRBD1,TGCGCCAGCAGCTTGGGTTTTGGACAGGGGAATAGATGGACTGAAGCTTTCTTT,CASSLGFGQGNRWTEAFF
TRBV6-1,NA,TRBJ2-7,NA,TGTGCCAGCAGTGAACTTGCTCTTCCCTACGAGCAGTACTTC,CASSELALPYEQYF
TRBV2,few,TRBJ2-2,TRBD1,TGTGCCAGCACCTTGGACAGGAGTGGCGGGGAGCTGTTTTTT,CASTLDRSGGELFF
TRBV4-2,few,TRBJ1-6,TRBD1,TGTGCCAGCAGCCGGACAGGGTCTCCCCTCCACTTT,CASSRTGSPLHF
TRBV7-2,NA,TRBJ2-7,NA,TGTGCCAGCAGCTTTACAAGTGTACTCGAGCAGTACTTC,CASSFTSVLEQYF
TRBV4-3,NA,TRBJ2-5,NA,TGCGCCAGCAGCCAAGCGGACGGGGACCAAGAGACCCAGTACTTC,CASSQADGDQETQYF
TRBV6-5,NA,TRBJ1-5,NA,TGTGCCAGCAGTTACACCGGAGACGGCAATCAGCCCCAGCATTTT,CASSYTGDGNQPQHF
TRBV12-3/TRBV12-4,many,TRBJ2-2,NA,TGTGCCAGCAGTCCCGCCGGGGTCACCGGGGAGCTGTTTTTT,CASSPAGVTGELFF
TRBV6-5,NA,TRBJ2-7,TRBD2,TGTGCCAGCAGTTACTCGGGCGGGGGGTCCTACGAGCAGTACTTC,CASSYSGGGSYEQYF
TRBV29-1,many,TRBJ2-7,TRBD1,TGCAGCGTCCGAACCGGGACAGGGTCCTACGAGCAGTACTTC,CSVRTGTGSYEQYF
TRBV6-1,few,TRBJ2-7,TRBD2,TGTGCCAGCAGCCTGGGGGGAGGGTTGGGGGAGTCCTACGAGCAGTACTTC,CASSLGGGLGESYEQYF
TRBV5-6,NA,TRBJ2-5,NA,TGTGCCAGCAGCTTGGGAGCCAGGGATGGTGAGACCCAGTACTTC,CASSLGARDGETQYF
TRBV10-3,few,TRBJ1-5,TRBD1,TGTGCCATCAGTGAGCAGGGGACAGGCAATCAGCCCCAGCATTTT,CAISEQGTGNQPQHF
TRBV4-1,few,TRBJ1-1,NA,TGCGCCAGCAGCCAAGCACTGTGGGGCACTGAAGCTTTCTTT,CASSQALWGTEAFF
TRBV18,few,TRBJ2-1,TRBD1,TGTGCCAGCTCACTGGGACAGACCGCCTTACACAATGAGCAGTTCTTC,CASSLGQTALHNEQFF
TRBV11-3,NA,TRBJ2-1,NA,TGTGCCAGCAGCTACGGTGGGGGGGGGCCAGGCAATGAGCAGTTCTTC,CASSYGGGGPGNEQFF
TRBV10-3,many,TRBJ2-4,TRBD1,TGTGCCATCAGTGACCGGGACAGGACTAAAAACATTCAGTACTTC,CAISDRDRTKNIQYF
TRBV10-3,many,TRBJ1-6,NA,TGTGCCATCAGGGGGGGCTCCTATAATTCACCCCTCCACTTT,CAIRGGSYNSPLHF
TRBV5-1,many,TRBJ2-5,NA,TGCGCCAGCAGCTTGGTGTGGGGAGAGACCCAGTACTTC,CASSLVWGETQYF
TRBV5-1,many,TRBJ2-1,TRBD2,TGCGCCAGCAGCCCTATAACTAGCGGGAGTGGCAATGAGCAGTTCTTC,CASSPITSGSGNEQFF
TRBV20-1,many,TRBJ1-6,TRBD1,TGCAGTGCTAGAGCAGGGGGTAGCTCCTATAATTCACCCCTCCACTTT,CSARAGGSSYNSPLHF
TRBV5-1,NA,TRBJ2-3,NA,TGCGCCAGCAGACCCGGAGTTGGGCGGGACACAGATACGCAGTATTTT,CASRPGVGRDTDTQYF
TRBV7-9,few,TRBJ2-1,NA,TGTGCCAGCAGCTCTACTATGGGGTCAGTCTACAATGAGCAGTTCTTC,CASSSTMGSVYNEQFF
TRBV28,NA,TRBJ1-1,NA,TGTGCCAGCAGGGGAAGGATGAACACTGAAGCTTTCTTT,CASRGRMNTEAFF
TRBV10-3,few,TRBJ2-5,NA,TGTGCCATCAGTGACCACCAGGGTATTGCTGGGGAGACCCAGTACTTC,CAISDHQGIAGETQYF
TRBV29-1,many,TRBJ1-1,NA,TGCAGCGTTGCGTTTGTGGGGCTGGGCACTGAAGCTTTCTTT,CSVAFVGLGTEAFF
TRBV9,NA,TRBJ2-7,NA,TGTGCCAGTAGCGTAGGAAGAGGGGCCGGTTACGAGCAGTACTTC,CASSVGRGAGYEQYF
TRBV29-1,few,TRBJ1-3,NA,TGCAGCGTACCTGGGGATAACTCTGGAAACACCATATATTTT,CSVPGDNSGNTIYF
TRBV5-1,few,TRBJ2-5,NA,TGCGCCAGCAGGCGTTATTGGGGCGGGCCCCAAGAGACCCAGTACTTC,CASRRYWGGPQETQYF
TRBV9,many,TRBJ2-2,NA,TGTGCCAGCAGCGTAGGATCTTTGGGGATCCTATCGAACACCGGGGAGCTGTTTTTT,CASSVGSLGILSNTGELFF
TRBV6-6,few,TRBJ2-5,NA,TGTGCCAGCAGGGACAGAGAGACCCAGTACTTC,CASRDRETQYF
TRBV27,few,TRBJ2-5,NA,TGTGCCAGCAGTTCGTACCCGGTTGAGACCCAGTACTTC,CASSSYPVETQYF
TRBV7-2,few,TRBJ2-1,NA,TGTGCCAGCAGCTTTGAGGGGCGCACTGAGCAGTTCTTC,CASSFEGRTEQFF
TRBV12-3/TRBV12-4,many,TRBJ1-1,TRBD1,TGTGCCAGCACCAAGACTGGACAGGGCACAGCTTTCTTT,CASTKTGQGTAFF
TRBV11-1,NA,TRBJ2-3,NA,TGTGCCAGCAGCCGAAATATGGATACGCAGTATTTT,CASSRNMDTQYF
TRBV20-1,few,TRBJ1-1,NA,TGCAGTGCGTATTACCGTCTGAACACTGAAGCTTTCTTT,CSAYYRLNTEAFF